The clone carrying this T cell receptor (beta chain) was seen a single time. This sample stems from a study of cytomegalovirus exposure and HLA in healthy donors. PCR involved 60 Vbeta and 13 Jbeta primers. Using immunoSEQ multiplex PCR, the repertoire was profiled, and TCRdb retains in-frame clones only, with some absent. The repertoire consists of about 130,000 clones, with around 80% occurring once and the leading ten covering roughly 2%. V was clipped by 2 bases and J by 5 bases, with 3 bases between them. Germline CDR1 reads MGHRA; CDR2 reads YSYEKL. The length of the CDR3 is 11 residues. The sample was PBMCs. The source is a man aged 18 to 30 in good health and CMV-seronegative. The J gene is TRBJ1-1, the V gene TRBV4-1; no reliable D call. Here the CDR3 reads CASSQLTEAFF. The CDR3 region has the DNA TGCGCCAGCAGCCAACTTACTGAAGCTTTCTTT.